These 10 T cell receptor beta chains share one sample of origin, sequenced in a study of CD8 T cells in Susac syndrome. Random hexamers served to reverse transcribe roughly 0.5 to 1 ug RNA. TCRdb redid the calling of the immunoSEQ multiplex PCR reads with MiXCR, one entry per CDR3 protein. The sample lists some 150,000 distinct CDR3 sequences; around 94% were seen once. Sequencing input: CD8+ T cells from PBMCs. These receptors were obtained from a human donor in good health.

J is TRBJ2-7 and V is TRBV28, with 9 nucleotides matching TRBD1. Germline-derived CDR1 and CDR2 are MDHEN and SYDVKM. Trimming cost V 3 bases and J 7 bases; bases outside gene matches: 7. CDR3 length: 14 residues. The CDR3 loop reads CASSFGQGFFEQYF. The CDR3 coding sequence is TGTGCCAGCAGTTTCGGACAGGGGTTTTTTGAGCAGTACTTC.

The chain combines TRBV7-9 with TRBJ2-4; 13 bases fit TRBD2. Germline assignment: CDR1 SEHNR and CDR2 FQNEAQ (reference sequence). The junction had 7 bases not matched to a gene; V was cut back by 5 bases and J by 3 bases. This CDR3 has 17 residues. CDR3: CASSQGLAGLGKNIQYF. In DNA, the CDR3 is TGTGCCAGCAGCCAGGGACTAGCGGGACTGGGCAAAAACATTCAGTACTTC.

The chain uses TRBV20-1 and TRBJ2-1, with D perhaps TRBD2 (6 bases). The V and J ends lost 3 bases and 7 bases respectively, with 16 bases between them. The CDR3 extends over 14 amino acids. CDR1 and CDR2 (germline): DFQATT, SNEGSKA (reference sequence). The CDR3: CSARVSGLGNEQFF. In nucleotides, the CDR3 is TGCAGTGCTAGGGTATCGGGACTGGGGAATGAGCAGTTCTTC.

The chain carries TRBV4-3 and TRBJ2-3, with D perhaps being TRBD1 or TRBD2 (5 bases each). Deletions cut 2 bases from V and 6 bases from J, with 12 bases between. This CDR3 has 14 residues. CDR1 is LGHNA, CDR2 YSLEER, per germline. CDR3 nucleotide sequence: TGCGCCAGCAGCCAATACCCTCGGGGCGATACGCAGTATTTT. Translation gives CASSQYPRGDTQYF.

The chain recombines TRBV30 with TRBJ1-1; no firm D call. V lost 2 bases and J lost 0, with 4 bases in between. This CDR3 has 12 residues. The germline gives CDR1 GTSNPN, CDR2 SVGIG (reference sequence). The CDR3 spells CAWSPLNTEAFF. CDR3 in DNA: TGTGCCTGGAGTCCTTTGAACACTGAAGCTTTCTTT.

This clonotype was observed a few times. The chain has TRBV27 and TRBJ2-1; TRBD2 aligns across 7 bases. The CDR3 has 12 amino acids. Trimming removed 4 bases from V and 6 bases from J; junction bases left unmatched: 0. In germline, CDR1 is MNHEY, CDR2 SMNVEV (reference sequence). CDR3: CASSSGGNEQFF. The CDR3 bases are TGTGCCAGCAGTTCGGGGGGCAATGAGCAGTTCTTC.

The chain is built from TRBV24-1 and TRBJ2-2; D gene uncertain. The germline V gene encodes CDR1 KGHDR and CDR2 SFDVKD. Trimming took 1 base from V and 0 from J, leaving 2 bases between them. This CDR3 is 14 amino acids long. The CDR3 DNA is TGTGCCACCAGTGATTTCGCGAACACCGGGGAGCTGTTTTTT. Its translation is CATSDFANTGELFF.

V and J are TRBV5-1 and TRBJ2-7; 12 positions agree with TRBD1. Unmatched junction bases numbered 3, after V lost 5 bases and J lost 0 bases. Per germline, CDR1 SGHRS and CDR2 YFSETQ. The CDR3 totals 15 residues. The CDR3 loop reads CASRTGQGASYEQYF. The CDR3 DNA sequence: TGCGCCAGCAGGACGGGACAGGGGGCCTCCTACGAGCAGTACTTC.

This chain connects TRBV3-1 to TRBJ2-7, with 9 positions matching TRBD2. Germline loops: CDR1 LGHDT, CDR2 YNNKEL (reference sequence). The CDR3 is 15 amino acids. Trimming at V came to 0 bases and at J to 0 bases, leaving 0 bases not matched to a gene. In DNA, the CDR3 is TGTGCCAGCAGCCAAGATAGCGGGGGCTCCTACGAGCAGTACTTC. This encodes CASSQDSGGSYEQYF.

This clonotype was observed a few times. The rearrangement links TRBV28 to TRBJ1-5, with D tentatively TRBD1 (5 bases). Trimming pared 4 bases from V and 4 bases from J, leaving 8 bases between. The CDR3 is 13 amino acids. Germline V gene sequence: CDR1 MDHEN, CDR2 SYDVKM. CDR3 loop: CASSSRGNQPQHF. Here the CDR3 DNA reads TGTGCCAGCAGTTCTAGGGGAAATCAGCCCCAGCATTTT.